The rows below give T cell receptor beta chains drawn from one sample of a study of blood T cell repertoires in COVID-19. Clones were read by immunoSEQ multiplex PCR, and TCRdb kept only the in-frame ones, dropping some. The data contain 70,000 or so clones, over 80% of them singletons. Material for sequencing was peripheral blood. The receptor source for this set is a man in his forties or fifties with COVID-19, enrolled during active disease. Both conserved end residues are part of each CDR3. The D gene is left open where the match is weak. Clone size is stated in some rows and not others, as once, few, many or a class when expanded.

d_call,clone_size,v_call,j_call,cdr3_nt,cdr3_aa
TRBD1,.,TRBV2,TRBJ1-4,TGTGCCAGCAGTGCCGGGGACAGCCGGAATGAAAAACTGTTTTTT,CASSAGDSRNEKLFF
TRBD2,once,TRBV5-5,TRBJ2-5,TGTGCCAGCAGTCCCGGGACTAGCGGGAGGGGAAAGACCCAGTACTTC,CASSPGTSGRGKTQYF
TRBD2,.,TRBV2,TRBJ2-7,TGTGCCGGCCGGGAGGTAAACGAGCAGTACTTC,CAGREVNEQYF
TRBD2,.,TRBV3-1/TRBV3-2,TRBJ2-7,TGTGCCAGGTTAGCGGGAGGCCACCCCTACGAGCAGTACTTC,CARLAGGHPYEQYF
TRBD1,.,TRBV28,TRBJ2-5,TGTGCCAGCAGTCGACAGGGTTACCAAGAGACCCAGTACTTC,CASSRQGYQETQYF
.,.,TRBV6-6,TRBJ1-2,TGTGCCAGCAGTTACGCAACAGGGTTTTTCGGCTACACCTTC,CASSYATGFFGYTF
.,.,TRBV6-5,TRBJ2-1,TGTGCCAGCATGCTAGCTTGGGCCAACAATGAGCAGTTCTTC,CASMLAWANNEQFF
TRBD1,.,TRBV28,TRBJ1-4,TGTGCCAGCAGCCCCGGGACGGGACAGACTAATGAAAAACTGTTTTTT,CASSPGTGQTNEKLFF
.,few,TRBV9,TRBJ2-3,TGTGCCAGCAGCCCAGATGGAGGGAACGTGTGGAATACGCAGTATTTT,CASSPDGGNVWNTQYF
TRBD2,few,TRBV6-2/TRBV6-3,TRBJ2-7,TGTGCCAGCAGTTATGAGACTAGCGTCTACGAGCAGTACTTC,CASSYETSVYEQYF
TRBD2,.,TRBV11-2,TRBJ2-5,TGTGCCAGCAGCTCTAGCGGGAGAGGGCGCCGAGAGACCCAGTACTTC,CASSSSGRGRRETQYF
.,.,TRBV19,TRBJ2-7,TGTGCCACCAGAGAGGCGGGGACAGCTTCCTACGAGCAGTACTTC,CATREAGTASYEQYF
TRBD2,.,TRBV6-2/TRBV6-3,TRBJ2-7,TGTGCCAGCAGTAGCGGGAGGGCGCCCTACGAGCAGTACTTC,CASSSGRAPYEQYF
.,.,TRBV9,TRBJ1-5,TGTGCCAGCAGCGTAGACACAGGCAATCAGCCCCAGCATTTT,CASSVDTGNQPQHF
TRBD1,.,TRBV18,TRBJ1-1,TGTGCCAGCTCACTGAACCAGGGGGCGGACACTGAAGCTTTCTTT,CASSLNQGADTEAFF
.,.,TRBV2,TRBJ1-1,TGTGCCAGCGCCGACCGGGACATTCTGCCTGAAGCTTTCTTT,CASADRDILPEAFF
.,.,TRBV1,TRBJ2-6,TGCACCAGCCTGAAATCGGTATCCGGGGCCAACGTCCTGACTTTC,CTSLKSVSGANVLTF